The present T cell receptor (beta chain) was sequenced within a study of cytomegalovirus exposure and HLA in healthy donors. Study context: There were 75 million to 95 million unique TCRs (from HLA-typed donors) in an early data release.

Primers for the PCR totalled 60 Vbeta and 13 Jbeta. Generated by immunoSEQ multiplex PCR, the TCRdb table keeps only in-frame clones and is missing some. The table shows roughly 180,000 clones, with 84% occurring only once. A word on this clone: As yet, its antigen is unknown.

V was trimmed by 6 bases and J by 5 bases, leaving 12 bases between them. Germline-derived CDR1 and CDR2 are MNHNY and SVGAGI (reference sequence). This CDR3 is 13 amino acids long. Study-level results: Per a prior analysis, the majority of TCR beta V segments were productive roughly 90% or roughly 30% of the time. Analyzed later, most CMV-associated TCR beta chains appeared HLA-restricted. A later analysis reportedly found fewer N-insertions in an Asian-associated ancestry cluster than the roughly 670-donor mean.

Sequencing input: PBMCs. This clonotype was obtained from a man aged 18 to 35 in good health and CMV-seronegative. The V call is TRBV6-6, the J call TRBJ2-3; D is unclear. The DNA of the CDR3 is TGTGCCAGCAGACCACTAAATGGAGATACGCAGTATTTT. Protein product: CASRPLNGDTQYF.